This paragraph covers one TCR beta chain sequence. Its target is not known. UMIs were included in TCR beta cDNA generated by 5'RACE template switching. TCRdb derives one entry per CDR3 protein from the 5' RACE reads, leaving out DNA. This sample carries under 200,000 distinct CDR3 sequences, with around 18% going to the ten biggest clones. The CDR3 has 13 amino acids. Germline loops: CDR1 LGHDT, CDR2 YNNKEL (reference sequence). The data stem from a study of T cells expressing NK-cell markers. At the level of the study: Seropositivity for HCMV was found in seven of the eight sequenced donors, with one seronegative. Overall study results and limits: Topping the CD3+CD56-NKG2C+ fraction as well were these clonotypes, in a few donors.

The source is a woman between 18 and 75 years old in good health. This chain joins TRBV3-1 and TRBJ2-2; TCRdb's D gene call, TRBD1, goes unchecked for lack of DNA. Sequencing was carried out using blood T cells: a sorted CD56 or NKG2C T cell subset, CD4+ or CD8+ T cells, or bulk PBMC T cells (not recorded which). The CDR3 sequence is CASSPGGTGELFF. Supplemented by reference TRBV3-1 and TRBJ2-2, the full variable domain reads DTAVSQTPKYLVTQMGNDKSIKCEQNLGHDTMYWYKQDSKKFLKIMFSYNNKELIINETVPNRFSPKSPDKAHLNLHINSLELGDSAVYFCASSPGGTGELFFGEGSRLTVL.